Sequencing of this T cell receptor (beta chain) was carried out in a study of cytomegalovirus exposure and HLA in healthy donors. Study summary: In a later analysis, it was reported that the roughly 120 validation repertoires had been produced on the same platform as the 500 to 750 repertoires belonging to the first cohort. Overall study results and limits: Cytomegalovirus association was assigned to about 150 TCR beta chains.

The CDR3 has 15 residues. Deletions cut 3 bases from V and 5 bases from J, with 14 bases between. Germline-derived CDR1 and CDR2 are KGHSH and LQKENI. With respect to this clone: Its antigen remains unidentified.

TCRdb keeps only in-frame clones here, not all; method: immunoSEQ multiplex PCR. The sample records approximately 140,000 clones, roughly four fifths being singletons. The sequence came from a woman aged 30 to 39 in good health and CMV-seronegative. The chain joins TRBV18 to TRBJ1-5, with D uncertain. The sequenced material came from PBMCs. This chain's CDR3 is CASSPTPYLDQPQHF. CDR3 bases: TGTGCCAGCTCACCGACTCCTTACCTCGATCAGCCCCAGCATTTT.